This entry features one TCR beta chain sequence. The data belong to a study of shared T cell receptors in the human thymus. The protocol was immunoSEQ multiplex PCR, while the TCRdb copy is restricted to in-frame clones and leaves out a portion. The data contain hundreds of thousands of clones, 80% to 90% of them singletons. In addition, the sample was reused for a study of human thymus T cells. This second study notes: Across thymic and blood repertoires, the usage of V and J genes appeared to be biased.

The sequence was collected from a girl less than two years old with a congenital heart defect. Sample: thymocytes.

CDR3 loop: CASRRRGNTQYF. The CDR3 nucleotides are TGTGCCAGCCGCAGGAGGGGAAATACGCAGTATTTT. The chain has TRBV19 and TRBJ2-3; D is perhaps TRBD2 (6 bases). The CDR3 length is 12 residues. V was cut by 9 bases and J by 7 bases, with 14 bases left in between. Per the germline V gene, CDR1 is LNHDA and CDR2 is SQIVND (reference sequence).